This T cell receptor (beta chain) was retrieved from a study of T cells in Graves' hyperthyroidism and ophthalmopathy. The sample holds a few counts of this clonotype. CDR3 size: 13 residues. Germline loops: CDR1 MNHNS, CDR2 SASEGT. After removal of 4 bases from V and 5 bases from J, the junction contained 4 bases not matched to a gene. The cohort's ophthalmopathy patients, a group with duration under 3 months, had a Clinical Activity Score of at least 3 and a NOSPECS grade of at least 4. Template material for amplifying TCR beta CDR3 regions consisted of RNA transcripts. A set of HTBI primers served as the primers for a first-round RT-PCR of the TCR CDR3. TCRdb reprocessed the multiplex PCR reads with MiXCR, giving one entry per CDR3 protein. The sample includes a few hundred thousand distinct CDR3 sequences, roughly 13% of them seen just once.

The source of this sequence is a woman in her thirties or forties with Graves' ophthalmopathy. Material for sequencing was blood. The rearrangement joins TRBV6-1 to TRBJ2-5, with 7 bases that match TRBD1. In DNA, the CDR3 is TGTGCCAGCAGTGTCGACAGGGTTGAGACCCAGTACTTC. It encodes CASSVDRVETQYF.